This T cell receptor (beta chain) was documented in a study of shared clonotypes between healthy human individuals. Germline CDR1 MNHEY, CDR2 SMNVEV (reference sequence). The CDR3 runs to 15 residues. The ends were cut back, 7 bases at V and 3 bases at J, with 16 bases in the middle. Only in-frame clones appear in the TCRdb table, and some are missing; sequencing was by immunoSEQ multiplex PCR. The sample carries 1,400,000 or so clones, approximately 98.5% recorded once. The receptor's source is a man in his thirties or forties in good health. The chain has TRBV27 and TRBJ2-1; possible D gene TRBD2, 6 bases. The sequenced sample consisted of naive CD4+ T cells sorted from blood. The subset here: CD45RA+ positively selected. The CDR3 nucleotides read TGTGCCAGCATTCTGGGGGGTCTAGACTACAATGAGCAGTTCTTC. It encodes CASILGGLDYNEQFF.